The 4 T cell receptor beta chains reported below all come from one sample, sequenced in a study of blood T cell repertoires in COVID-19. Here immunoSEQ multiplex PCR was the method, and the copy in TCRdb shows in-frame clones only, minus some. The sample shows roughly 140,000 clones, about nine tenths of them seen only once. The sample taken for sequencing was PBMCs or T cells enriched from blood (not recorded which). The receptors were sampled from a man aged 60-69 years who had recovered from COVID-19.

The V and J genes are TRBV27 and TRBJ2-3, with 7 positions matching TRBD2. Germline V gene lookup returns CDR1 MNHEY and CDR2 SMNVEV (reference sequence). V was pared by 4 bases and J by 4 bases, with 11 bases of the junction left unmatched. The length of the CDR3 is 16 residues. The CDR3: CASSSGGSLWADTQYF. In nucleotides, the CDR3 is TGTGCCAGCAGTTCAGGCGGGAGCCTATGGGCAGATACGCAGTATTTT.

J is TRBJ2-1 and V is TRBV5-4, with 8 bases aligning to TRBD2. This CDR3 spans 16 amino acids. Germline V lookup: CDR1 SGHNT, CDR2 YYREEE (reference sequence). Losses at the gene ends were 4 bases for V and 6 bases for J; bases not matched to a gene: 12. The DNA of the CDR3 is TGTGCCAGCAGCCCGGAGGGGACTAGATACTTCAATGAGCAGTTCTTC. It is translated as CASSPEGTRYFNEQFF.

This clone was recorded once. The chain combines TRBV9 with TRBJ1-3, with a weak D call TRBD1 (5 bases). The length of the CDR3 is 15 residues. V was cut by 2 bases and J by 0 bases, with 9 bases left in between. CDR1 is SGDLS, CDR2 YYNGEE, per germline. CDR3 loop: CASSVQQGSGNTIYF. The CDR3 DNA is TGTGCCAGCAGCGTCCAGCAGGGCTCTGGAAACACCATATATTTT.

The chain couples TRBV2 to TRBJ2-3, with 8 bases that match TRBD2. The CDR3 runs 14 residues. With V trimmed by 10 bases and J by 5 bases, 11 bases remained unmatched. Germline CDR1 is SNHLY and CDR2 is FYNNEI. For the CDR3, the DNA is TGTGCCAACGACCGCAGCGGGGGTGGAGATACGCAGTATTTT. This translates into CANDRSGGGDTQYF.